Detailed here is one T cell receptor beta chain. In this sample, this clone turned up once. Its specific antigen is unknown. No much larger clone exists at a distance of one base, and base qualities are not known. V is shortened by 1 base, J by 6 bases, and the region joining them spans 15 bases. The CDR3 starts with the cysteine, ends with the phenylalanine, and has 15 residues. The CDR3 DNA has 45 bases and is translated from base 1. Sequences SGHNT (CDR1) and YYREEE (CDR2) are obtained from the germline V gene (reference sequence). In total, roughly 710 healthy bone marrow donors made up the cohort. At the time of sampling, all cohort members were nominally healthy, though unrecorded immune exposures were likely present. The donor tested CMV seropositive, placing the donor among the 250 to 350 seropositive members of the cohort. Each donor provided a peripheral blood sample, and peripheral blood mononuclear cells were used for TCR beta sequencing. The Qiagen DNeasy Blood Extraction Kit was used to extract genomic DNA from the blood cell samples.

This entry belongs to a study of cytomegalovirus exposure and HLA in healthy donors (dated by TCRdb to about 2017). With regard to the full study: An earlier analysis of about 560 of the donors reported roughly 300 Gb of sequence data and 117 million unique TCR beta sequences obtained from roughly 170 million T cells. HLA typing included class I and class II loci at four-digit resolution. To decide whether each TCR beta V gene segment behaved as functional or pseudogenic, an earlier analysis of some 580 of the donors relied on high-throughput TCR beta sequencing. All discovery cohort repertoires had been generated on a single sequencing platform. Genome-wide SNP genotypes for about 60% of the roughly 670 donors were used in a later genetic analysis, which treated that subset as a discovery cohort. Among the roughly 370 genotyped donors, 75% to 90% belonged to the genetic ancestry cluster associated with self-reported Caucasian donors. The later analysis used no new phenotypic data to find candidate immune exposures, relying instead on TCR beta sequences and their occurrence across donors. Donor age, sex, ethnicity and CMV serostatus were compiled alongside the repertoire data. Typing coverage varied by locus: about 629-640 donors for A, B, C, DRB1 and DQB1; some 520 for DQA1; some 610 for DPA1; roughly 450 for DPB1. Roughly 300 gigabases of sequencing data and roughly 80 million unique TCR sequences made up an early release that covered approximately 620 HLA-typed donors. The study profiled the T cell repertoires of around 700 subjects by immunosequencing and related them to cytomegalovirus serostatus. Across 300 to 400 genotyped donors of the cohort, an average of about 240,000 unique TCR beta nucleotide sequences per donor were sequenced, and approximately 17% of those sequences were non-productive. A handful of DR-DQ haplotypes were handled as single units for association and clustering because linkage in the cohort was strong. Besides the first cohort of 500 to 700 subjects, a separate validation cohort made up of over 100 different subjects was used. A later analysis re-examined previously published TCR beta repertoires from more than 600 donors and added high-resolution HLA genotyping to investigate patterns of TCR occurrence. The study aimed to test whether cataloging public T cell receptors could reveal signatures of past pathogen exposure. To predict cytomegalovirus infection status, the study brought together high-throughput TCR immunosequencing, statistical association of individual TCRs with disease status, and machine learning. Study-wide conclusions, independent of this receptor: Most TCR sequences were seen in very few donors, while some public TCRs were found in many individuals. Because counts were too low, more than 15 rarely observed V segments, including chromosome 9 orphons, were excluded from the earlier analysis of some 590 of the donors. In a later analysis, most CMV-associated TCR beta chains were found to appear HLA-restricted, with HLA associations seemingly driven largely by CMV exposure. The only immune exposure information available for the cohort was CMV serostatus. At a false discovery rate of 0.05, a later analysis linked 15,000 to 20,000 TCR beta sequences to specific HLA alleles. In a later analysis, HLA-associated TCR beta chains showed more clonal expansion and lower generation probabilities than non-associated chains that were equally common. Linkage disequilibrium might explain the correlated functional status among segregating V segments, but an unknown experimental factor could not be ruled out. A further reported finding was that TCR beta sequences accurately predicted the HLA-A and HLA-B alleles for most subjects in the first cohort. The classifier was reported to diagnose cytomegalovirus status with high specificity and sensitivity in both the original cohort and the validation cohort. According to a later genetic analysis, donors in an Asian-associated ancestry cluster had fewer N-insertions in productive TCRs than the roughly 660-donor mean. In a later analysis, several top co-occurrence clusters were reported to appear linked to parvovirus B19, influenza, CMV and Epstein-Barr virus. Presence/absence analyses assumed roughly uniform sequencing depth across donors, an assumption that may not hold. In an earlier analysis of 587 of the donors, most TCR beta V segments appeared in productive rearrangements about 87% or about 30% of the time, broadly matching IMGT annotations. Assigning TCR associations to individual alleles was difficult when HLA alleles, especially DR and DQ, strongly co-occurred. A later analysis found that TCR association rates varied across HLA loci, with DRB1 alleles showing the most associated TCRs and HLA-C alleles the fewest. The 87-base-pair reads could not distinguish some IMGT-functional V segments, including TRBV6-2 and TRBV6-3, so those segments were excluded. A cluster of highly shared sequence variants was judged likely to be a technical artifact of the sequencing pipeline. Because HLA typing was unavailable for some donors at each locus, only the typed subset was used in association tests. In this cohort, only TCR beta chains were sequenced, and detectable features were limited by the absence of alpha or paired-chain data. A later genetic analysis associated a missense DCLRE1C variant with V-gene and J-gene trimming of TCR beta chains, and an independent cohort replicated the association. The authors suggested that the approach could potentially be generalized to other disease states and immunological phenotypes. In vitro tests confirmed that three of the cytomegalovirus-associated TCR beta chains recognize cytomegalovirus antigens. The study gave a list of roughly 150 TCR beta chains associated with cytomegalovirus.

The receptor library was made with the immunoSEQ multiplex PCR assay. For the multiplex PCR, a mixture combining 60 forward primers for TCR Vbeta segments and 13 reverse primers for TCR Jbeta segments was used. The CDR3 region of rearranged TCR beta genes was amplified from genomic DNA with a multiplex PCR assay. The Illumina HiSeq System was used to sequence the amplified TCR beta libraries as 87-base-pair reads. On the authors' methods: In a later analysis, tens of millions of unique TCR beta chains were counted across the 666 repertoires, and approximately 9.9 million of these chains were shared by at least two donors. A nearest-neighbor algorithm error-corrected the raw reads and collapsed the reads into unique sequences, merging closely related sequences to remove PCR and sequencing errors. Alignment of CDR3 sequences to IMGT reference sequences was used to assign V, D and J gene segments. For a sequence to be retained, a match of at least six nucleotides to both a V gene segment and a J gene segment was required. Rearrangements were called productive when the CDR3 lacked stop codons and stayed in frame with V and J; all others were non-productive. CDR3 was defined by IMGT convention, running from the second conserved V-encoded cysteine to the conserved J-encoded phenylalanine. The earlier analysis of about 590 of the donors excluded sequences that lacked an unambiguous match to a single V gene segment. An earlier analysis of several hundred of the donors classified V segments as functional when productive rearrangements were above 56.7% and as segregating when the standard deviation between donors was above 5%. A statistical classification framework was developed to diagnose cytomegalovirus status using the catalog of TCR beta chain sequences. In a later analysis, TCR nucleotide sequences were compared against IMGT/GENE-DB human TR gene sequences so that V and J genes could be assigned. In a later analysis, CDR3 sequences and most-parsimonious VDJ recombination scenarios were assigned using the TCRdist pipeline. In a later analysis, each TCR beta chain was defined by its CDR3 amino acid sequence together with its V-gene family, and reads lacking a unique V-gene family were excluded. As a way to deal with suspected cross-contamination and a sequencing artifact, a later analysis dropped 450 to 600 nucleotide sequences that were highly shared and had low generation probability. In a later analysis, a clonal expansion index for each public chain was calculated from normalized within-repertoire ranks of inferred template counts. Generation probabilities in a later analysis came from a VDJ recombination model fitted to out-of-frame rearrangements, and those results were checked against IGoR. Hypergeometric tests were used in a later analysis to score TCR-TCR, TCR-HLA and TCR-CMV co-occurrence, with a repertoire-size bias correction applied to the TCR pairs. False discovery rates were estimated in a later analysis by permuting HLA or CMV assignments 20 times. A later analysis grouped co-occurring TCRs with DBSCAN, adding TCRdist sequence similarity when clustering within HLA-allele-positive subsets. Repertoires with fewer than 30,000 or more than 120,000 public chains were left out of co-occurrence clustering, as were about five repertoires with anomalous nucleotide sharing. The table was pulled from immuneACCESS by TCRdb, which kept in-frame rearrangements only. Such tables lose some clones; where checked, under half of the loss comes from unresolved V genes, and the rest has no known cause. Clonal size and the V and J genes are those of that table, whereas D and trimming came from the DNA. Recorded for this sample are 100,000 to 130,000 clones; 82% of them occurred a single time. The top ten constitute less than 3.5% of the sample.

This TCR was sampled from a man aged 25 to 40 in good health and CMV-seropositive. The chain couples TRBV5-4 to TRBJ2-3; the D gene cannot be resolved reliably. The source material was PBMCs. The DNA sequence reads TGTGCCAGCAGCTTGCAAGGAGAACGGTTGGATACGCAGTATTTT. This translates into CASSLQGERLDTQYF.